This T cell receptor (beta chain) is from a study of OX40 agonist ivuxolimab in advanced cancers. The CDR3 is 15 amino acids. The V gene end was trimmed by 1 base and the J gene end by 9 bases; junction bases not matched to a gene: 9. CDR1 SNHLY and CDR2 FYNNEI come from the germline V gene. Using immunoSEQ multiplex PCR, the repertoire was profiled, and TCRdb retains in-frame clones only, with some absent. This sample has 35,000 or so clones, with 76% found just once. The chain uses TRBV2 and TRBJ1-5; 7 positions agree with TRBD1. The material was CD4+ or CD8+ T cells sorted from blood, obtained in a trial of the OX40 agonist ivuxolimab. This TCR came from an adult with an advanced solid tumor such as melanoma, head and neck, liver or kidney cancer. CDR3 DNA sequence: TGTGCCAGCAGTGAAGGACAGGGAGGTTCTTGGCCCCAGCATTTT. It translates to CASSEGQGGSWPQHF.